This TCR beta chain came from a study of neoadjuvant nivolumab and ipilimumab in lung cancer. General observations from the study: Blood richness before therapy tracked richness in tumors resected after neoadjuvant therapy. TCR receptors were sequenced in few samples. Resected tumors had greater TCR richness and clonality than uninvolved lung. Pathologic regression was not significantly tied to TCR clonality.

Note on this clone: Antigen unknown.

Only in-frame clones appear in the TCRdb table, and some are missing; sequencing was by immunoSEQ multiplex PCR. Of around 7,300 clones in the sample, 85% are singletons; the top ten hold approximately 6.8%. The material sequenced was tumor tissue, taken after neoadjuvant nivolumab, alone or with ipilimumab, at or shortly before surgery. The receptor was derived from an adult with non-small cell lung cancer.

CDR3 region: CASSENPRGEQYF. As DNA, the CDR3 is TGTGCCAGCAGCGAAAACCCCCGGGGCGAGCAGTACTTC. This chain connects TRBV5-5 to TRBJ2-7, with TRBD2 as a possible D gene (5 bases). The CDR3 runs 13 residues. The germline gives CDR1 SGHKS, CDR2 YYEKEE (reference sequence). The V end was cut by 4 bases, the J end by 6 bases, with 14 bases between.